This record looks at one TCR beta chain sequence and its context. Its antigen is still unknown. Treatment noted: oral pan-JAK inhibitor, 5-10 mg twice daily. Those with alopecia areata gave lesional scalp punch biopsies and peripheral blood. These data come from a study of CD8+ T cells in alopecia areata. Overall study: People stayed on tofacitinib for 6 to 18 months, then stopped the drug for 6 months.

Following extraction, RNA underwent reverse transcription to cDNA, which served as the sequencing template. The assay was immunoSEQ multiplex PCR, and TCRdb's table has in-frame clones only and misses some. The sample holds some 220,000 clones, around 57% seen once. General study points: Besides other cells, scalp samples also yield sequences of resident alphabeta T cells from normal skin. Among the 100 top clones, expanded CD8+ clones, like scalp clonality, were significantly decreased by tofacitinib.

Looked up from germline, CDR1 is SQVTM and CDR2 is ANQGSEA. The CDR3 length is 13 residues. V lost 6 bases to trimming and J lost 4 bases, with 15 bases between them. The input for sequencing was CD4+ T cells sorted from blood, taken at week 4, from a patient treated with tofacitinib. The rearrangement uses TRBV29-1 and TRBJ1-2; D may be TRBD1 (6 bases). The sequence was collected from a human donor with alopecia areata. The CDR3 region has the DNA TGCAGCGTCACAGGGAGTGTGACCTATGGCTACACCTTC. As protein: CSVTGSVTYGYTF.